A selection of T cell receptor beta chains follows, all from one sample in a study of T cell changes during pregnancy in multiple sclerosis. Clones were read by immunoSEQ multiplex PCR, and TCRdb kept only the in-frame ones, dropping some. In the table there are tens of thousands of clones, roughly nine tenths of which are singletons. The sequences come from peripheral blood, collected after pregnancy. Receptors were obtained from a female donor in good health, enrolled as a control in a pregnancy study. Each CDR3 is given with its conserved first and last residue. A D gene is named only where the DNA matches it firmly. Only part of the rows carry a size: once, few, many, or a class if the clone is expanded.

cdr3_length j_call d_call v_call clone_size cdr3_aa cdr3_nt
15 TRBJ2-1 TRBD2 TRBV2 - CATRLAGGPGNEQFF TGTGCCACCCGACTAGCGGGGGGGCCGGGGAATGAGCAGTTCTTC
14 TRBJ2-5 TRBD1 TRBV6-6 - CASSFDRDGETQYF TGTGCCAGCAGTTTTGACAGGGATGGGGAGACCCAGTACTTC
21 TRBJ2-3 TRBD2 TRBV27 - CASSFLLPPASGKSGTDTQYF TGTGCCAGCAGTTTCCTACTCCCTCCGGCTAGCGGGAAATCGGGGACAGATACGCAGTATTTT
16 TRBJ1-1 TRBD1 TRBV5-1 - CASSIGTGEGNTEAFF TGCGCCAGCAGCATAGGGACAGGGGAGGGAAACACTGAAGCTTTCTTT
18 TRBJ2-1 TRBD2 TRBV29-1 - CSAIRIGVAGVSYNEQFF TGCAGCGCTATCCGGATAGGAGTGGCGGGAGTCTCCTACAATGAGCAGTTCTTC
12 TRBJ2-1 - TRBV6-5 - CASSPGYNEQFF TGTGCCAGCAGCCCCGGGTACAATGAGCAGTTCTTC
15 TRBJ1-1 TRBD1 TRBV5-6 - CASSLAWTGNTEAFF TGTGCCAGCAGCTTGGCCTGGACAGGGAACACTGAAGCTTTCTTT
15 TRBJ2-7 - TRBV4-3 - CASSQDSSGVYEQYF TGCGCCAGCAGCCAAGATTCTTCAGGGGTCTACGAGCAGTACTTC
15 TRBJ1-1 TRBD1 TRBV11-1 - CASSFSPGGNTEAFF TGTGCCAGCAGCTTTTCCCCAGGGGGGAACACTGAAGCTTTCTTT
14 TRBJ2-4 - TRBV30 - CAWSGGGSKNIQYF TGTGCCTGGAGTGGGGGAGGCTCTAAAAACATTCAGTACTTC
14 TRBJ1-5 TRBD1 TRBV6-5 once CASSPTGGNQPQHF TGTGCCAGCAGTCCTACAGGGGGGAATCAGCCCCAGCATTTT
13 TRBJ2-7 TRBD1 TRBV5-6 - CASSRQGTHEQYF TGTGCCAGCAGCCGACAGGGGACCCACGAGCAGTACTTC
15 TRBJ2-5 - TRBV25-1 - CASSDLAGVVETQYF TGTGCCAGCAGTGACCTAGCCGGAGTGGTCGAGACCCAGTACTTC
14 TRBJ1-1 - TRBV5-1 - CASSSRPGGTEAFF TGCGCCAGCAGCTCTAGACCGGGAGGGACTGAAGCTTTCTTT
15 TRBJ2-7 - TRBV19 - CASSIVAGLAYEQYF TGTGCCAGTAGTATAGTAGCAGGGCTCGCCTACGAGCAGTACTTC
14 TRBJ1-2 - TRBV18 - CASSPRGPDYGYTF TGTGCCAGCTCACCACGGGGGCCGGACTATGGCTACACCTTC
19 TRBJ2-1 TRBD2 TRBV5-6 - CASSLPLAGGIIGTNEQFF TGTGCCAGCAGCTTGCCACTAGCGGGGGGGATCATCGGTACGAATGAGCAGTTCTTC
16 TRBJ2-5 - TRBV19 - CASSQVGGPQGETQYF TGTGCCAGTAGTCAGGTCGGGGGACCTCAAGGAGAGACCCAGTACTTC
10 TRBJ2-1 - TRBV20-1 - CSASRNEQFF TGCAGTGCTTCCCGCAATGAGCAGTTCTTC